These 5 T cell receptor beta chains came from one sample sequenced in a study of blood T cell repertoires in COVID-19 (TCRdb year 2020). The library relied on the immunoSEQ multiplex PCR assay. TCRdb carries this immuneACCESS record with in-frame sequences only. Its versions omit some clonotypes, under half of them owing to an unresolved V gene in the studies checked, with the rest unexplained. This sample has 82,000 or so clones in its table, and roughly 91% of those were observed once. Clones ranked in the top ten supply under 1.5% of the sample. The sequenced material came from PBMCs or T cells enriched from blood (not recorded which). These receptors were obtained from a woman aged 50 to 60 with acute COVID-19.

The V and J genes are TRBV6-6 and TRBJ2-5, with D possibly TRBD2 on 5 matching bases. This CDR3 is built from 17 residues. V lost 5 bases, J lost 4 bases, and 23 bases lay in between. The germline gives CDR1 MNHNY, CDR2 SVGAGI (reference sequence). The chain's CDR3 is CASSPSRRTRSGETQYF. CDR3 DNA sequence: TGTGCCAGCAGTCCCTCCCGTCGAACTAGAAGTGGAGAGACCCAGTACTTC.

V and J are TRBV19 and TRBJ1-1; D call uncertain. The ends were cut back, 8 bases at V and 5 bases at J, with 18 bases in the middle. The V gene's germline CDR1 is LNHDA and CDR2 SQIVND (reference sequence). The CDR3 spans 14 residues. In nucleotides, the CDR3 is TGTGCCAGTTGCCTCGGCCCCGGGTATACTGAAGCTTTCTTT. It yields the protein CASCLGPGYTEAFF.

This chain uses TRBV11-3 with TRBJ1-3, with 10 nucleotides matching TRBD1. V trimming: 5 bases; J trimming: 2 bases; junction bases outside the gene matches: 9. Per the germline V gene, CDR1 is SGHNT and CDR2 is YENEEA. The CDR3 length is 17 residues. The DNA for the CDR3 is TGTGCCAGCAGCCGTCTCCGTGGGACAGGGGCTGGAAACACCATATATTTT. Amino acids: CASSRLRGTGAGNTIYF.

This clone was counted only a few times. CDR3 coding DNA: TGTGCCAGCAGCTTAGGCCTGGGGACACAGCAAGAGACCCAGTACTTC. Protein sequence: CASSLGLGTQQETQYF. V usage is TRBV13 and J usage is TRBJ2-5, with TRBD1 as a possible D gene (6 bases). Germline V gene lookup returns CDR1 PRHDT and CDR2 FYEKMQ (reference sequence). The CDR3 has 16 amino acids. V was clipped by 0 bases and J by 2 bases, with 13 bases between them.

This chain joins TRBV28 and TRBJ2-7; D gene ambiguous. Trimming left V 2 bases short and J 2 bases short, with 10 bases between. Germline V CDR1 and CDR2: MDHEN, SYDVKM. The CDR3 contains 14 residues. CDR3 in DNA: TGTGCCAGCAGTTTAGCGGTCTTAACCTACGAGCAGTACTTC. Translating gives CASSLAVLTYEQYF.